Presented here are 24 T cell receptor beta chains from one specimen sequenced in a study of blood T cell repertoires in COVID-19. Only in-frame clones appear in the TCRdb table, and some are missing; sequencing was by immunoSEQ multiplex PCR. The top ten hold roughly a fifth of the sample, which has 75,000 to 100,000 clones, around 82% seen once. Sequenced: peripheral blood. The receptors here all came from a human donor in a cohort sampled during active COVID-19.

CDR3 bases: TGCAGCGTTGAAGGCCACCGGGACAGGGAAAAACTGTTTTTT. Translated, it gives CSVEGHRDREKLFF. V is TRBV29-1 and J is TRBJ1-4; 8 positions agree with TRBD1. With 1 base clipped from V and 8 bases from J, the junction kept 6 bases outside the gene matches. Germline lookup yields CDR1 SQVTM and CDR2 ANQGSEA. The CDR3 loop spans 14 amino acids.

The chain combines TRBV5-6 with TRBJ1-2, with 7 nucleotides matching TRBD1. V lost 1 base and J lost 5; bases outside the gene matches: 5. The CDR3 has 14 amino acids. Germline-derived CDR1 and CDR2 are SGHDT and YYEEEE. The CDR3 DNA is TGTGCCAGCAGCTTGTTAACAGGGGTTTATGGCTACACCTTC. This sequence encodes CASSLLTGVYGYTF. The full variable domain, its missing parts supplied by reference TRBV5-6 and TRBJ1-2, is DAGVTQSPTHLIKTRGQQVTLRCSPKSGHDTVSWYQQALGQGPQFIFQYYEEEERQRGNFPDRFSGHQFPNYSSELNVNALLLGDSALYLCASSLLTGVYGYTFGSGTRLTVV.

V gene TRBV2 combines with J gene TRBJ1-1; D may be TRBD1 (6 bases). V dropped 6 bases and J dropped 4 bases, with 12 bases sitting between them. Germline-derived CDR1 and CDR2 are SNHLY and FYNNEI. The CDR3 totals 13 residues. CDR3 bases: TGTGCCAGCAGCTCAGGGGTTAGCACTGAAGCTTTCTTT. Translation: CASSSGVSTEAFF.

V usage is TRBV28 and J usage is TRBJ2-1; TRBD1 matches at 10 bases. Germline lookup yields CDR1 MDHEN and CDR2 SYDVKM. Trimming took 6 bases from V and 7 from J; bases not matched to a gene: 6. The CDR3 sequence is 14 residues long. The CDR3 coding sequence is TGTGCCAGCAGCCGACAGGGGGCGGGTAATGAGCAGTTCTTC. Protein sequence: CASSRQGAGNEQFF.

This chain connects TRBV6-5 to TRBJ2-3, with D maybe TRBD1 (5 bases). CDR3 length: 14 residues. Germline V gene lookup returns CDR1 MNHEY and CDR2 SVGAGI. V lost 6 bases and J 0 bases, leaving 10 bases between the germline ends. The CDR3 region is CASSQDTSTDTQYF. The CDR3 nucleotides are TGTGCCAGCAGCCAGGACACTAGCACAGATACGCAGTATTTT.

This clone showed up just a few times. J is TRBJ1-2 and V is TRBV5-1, with a tentative D call TRBD1 (5 bases). Between the trimmed V and J ends, which lost 2 bases and 2 bases, there was a span of 16 bases. The CDR3 sequence is 16 residues long. Germline values: CDR1 SGHRS, CDR2 YFSETQ. This chain's CDR3 is CASSLVEGVYNYGYTF. The CDR3 DNA reads as TGCGCCAGCAGCTTAGTTGAAGGGGTCTACAACTATGGCTACACCTTC.

This chain links TRBV19 with TRBJ2-1; TRBD2 matches at 10 bases. Germline CDR1 reads LNHDA; CDR2 reads SQIVND (reference sequence). J lost 0 bases, V lost 5 bases, and 4 bases had no gene match. The CDR3 contains 16 residues. CDR3 sequence reads: CASSGSGGRSYNEQFF. CDR3 sequence (DNA): TGTGCCAGTAGTGGTAGCGGGGGGCGCTCCTACAATGAGCAGTTCTTC.

This clone was counted many times. CDR3 region: CASSPERGGYTF. The CDR3 DNA reads TGTGCCAGCTCACCGGAAAGGGGCGGCTACACCTTC. The chain combines TRBV18 with TRBJ1-2; possibly TRBD1 for D (5 bases). Germline CDR1 reads KGHSH; CDR2 reads LQKENI. This CDR3 is 12 amino acids long. Trimming shortened V by 3 bases and J by 8 bases, and 10 bases separated the two germline ends.

The chain links TRBV28 to TRBJ2-3; D is unresolved. Trimming cost V 2 bases and J 4 bases, with 4 bases left between them. Germline-derived CDR1 and CDR2 are MDHEN and SYDVKM. The CDR3 has 12 residues. CDR3 sequence: CASSLPADTQYF. In DNA, the CDR3 is TGTGCCAGCAGTTTACCCGCAGATACGCAGTATTTT.

This clone was observed a few times. The rearrangement links TRBV5-1 to TRBJ1-6; 7 bases line up with TRBD1. Per the germline V gene, CDR1 is SGHRS and CDR2 is YFSETQ. The CDR3 runs to 15 residues. The V gene end was trimmed by 4 bases and the J gene end by 7 bases; junction bases not matched to a gene: 8. The CDR3: CASSTLTGNNSPLHF. In nucleotides, the CDR3 is TGCGCCAGCAGCACATTGACAGGGAACAATTCACCCCTCCACTTT.

This clone was seen more than once but under ten times. This sequence joins TRBV30 and TRBJ1-4; D ambiguous. CDR1 and CDR2 from the germline V gene are GTSNPN and SVGIG (reference sequence). The V gene lost 5 bases and the J gene lost 3 bases, with 10 bases spanning the gap. This CDR3 region has 13 residues. The CDR3 DNA reads as TGTGCCTGGTCCATCGGGGCTAATGAAAAACTGTTTTTT. Translation gives CAWSIGANEKLFF.

The chain combines TRBV7-2 with TRBJ2-2; D gene uncertain. CDR1 and CDR2 from the germline V gene are SGHTA and FQGNSA. V was trimmed by 1 base and J by 1 base, leaving 7 bases between them. CDR3 length: 15 amino acids. CDR3 protein: CASSLGRWNTGELFF. The CDR3 DNA is TGTGCCAGCAGCTTAGGGCGGTGGAACACCGGGGAGCTGTTTTTT.

V usage is TRBV5-4 and J usage is TRBJ1-1, with 9 bases identical to TRBD1. Germline-derived CDR1 and CDR2 are SGHNT and YYREEE (reference sequence). V trimming: 0 bases; J trimming: 9 bases; junction bases outside the gene matches: 3. This CDR3 is built from 13 residues. The CDR3 sequence is CASSLAHRGQAFF. DNA of the CDR3: TGTGCCAGCAGCTTGGCCCACAGGGGGCAAGCTTTCTTT.

The V gene is TRBV18, the J gene TRBJ1-5, with D possibly TRBD1 on 5 matching bases. Germline V gene lookup returns CDR1 KGHSH and CDR2 LQKENI. The CDR3 is 16 amino acids. V was trimmed by 4 bases and J by 9 bases, leaving 22 bases between them. The CDR3 nucleotides are TGTGCCAGCTCACAACTACAGGACACCCGATCATCGCCCCAGCATTTT. The encoded protein is CASSQLQDTRSSPQHF.

The chain has TRBV6-6 and TRBJ1-5; tentative D call: TRBD1 (5 bases). This CDR3 has 16 amino acids. Trimming took off 0 bases at V and 6 bases at J, with 15 bases between the two ends. Germline values: CDR1 MNHNY, CDR2 SVGAGI (reference sequence). The CDR3, as DNA: TGTGCCAGCAGTTACTCGGGGAGGGGATTGGGTCAGCCCCAGCATTTT. It is translated as CASSYSGRGLGQPQHF.

The chain joins TRBV12-3 or TRBV12-4 to TRBJ2-1; 10 bases line up with TRBD2. The CDR3 is made up of 13 amino acids. V was pared by 11 bases and J by 2 bases, with 3 bases of the junction left unmatched. The CDR3 loop is CAGSGGAYNEQFF. The CDR3 coding sequence is TGTGCCGGGAGCGGGGGGGCCTACAATGAGCAGTTCTTC.

The chain recombines TRBV6-5 with TRBJ1-5, with 7 bases aligning to TRBD1. The CDR3 consists of 13 residues. V gave up 5 bases and J gave up 4 bases; unmatched junction bases: 2. Germline V gene sequence: CDR1 MNHEY, CDR2 SVGAGI. DNA for the CDR3: TGTGCCAGCAGTCCACAGGGGAATCAGCCCCAGCATTTT. Its protein is CASSPQGNQPQHF.

The chain links TRBV5-5 to TRBJ2-7; 8 nucleotides match TRBD2. Per the germline V gene, CDR1 is SGHKS and CDR2 is YYEKEE (reference sequence). Trimming removed 0 bases from V and 7 bases from J; junction bases left unmatched: 9. This CDR3 is built from 15 residues. The CDR3 sequence is CASSLVGGVGLEQYF. The CDR3 bases are TGTGCCAGCAGCTTGGTCGGGGGGGTTGGTCTTGAGCAGTACTTC.

V gene TRBV3-1 (or the pseudogene TRBV3-2) combines with J gene TRBJ1-1; D gene uncertain. The CDR3 contains 15 residues. Looked up from germline, CDR1 is LGHDT and CDR2 is YNNKEL (reference sequence). Trimming cost V 5 bases and J 1 base, with 14 bases left between them. CDR3 nucleotide sequence: TGTGCCAGCAGCATCCTCGGTGGAGGGAACACTGAAGCTTTCTTT. It translates to CASSILGGGNTEAFF.

This clone appeared a single time. V gene TRBV28 combines with J gene TRBJ1-5; TRBD1 aligns across 7 bases. The CDR3 totals 13 residues. V was pared by 7 bases and J by 2 bases, with 2 bases of the junction left unmatched. The germline V gene encodes CDR1 MDHEN and CDR2 SYDVKM. CDR3 region: CASIGQGNQPQHF. The CDR3 nucleotides read TGTGCCAGCATTGGACAGGGCAATCAGCCCCAGCATTTT.

The CDR3 loop is CSVESQGDEQYF. CDR3 sequence (DNA): TGCAGCGTTGAGAGTCAGGGCGACGAGCAGTACTTC. The V call is TRBV29-1, the J call TRBJ2-7, with D perhaps matching TRBD1 (5 bases). Germline CDR1 is SQVTM and CDR2 is ANQGSEA. The V and J ends lost 3 bases and 5 bases respectively, with 11 bases between them. CDR3 length equals 12 residues.

The chain carries TRBV5-1 and TRBJ2-2; weak D call: TRBD2 (5 bases). Trimming removed 4 bases at V and 4 bases at J, with 14 bases between. CDR1 and CDR2 from the germline V gene are SGHRS and YFSETQ. The CDR3 runs 15 residues. CDR3 region: CASSVAVASTGELFF. CDR3 DNA: TGCGCCAGCAGCGTGGCGGTAGCGTCCACCGGGGAGCTGTTTTTT.

The chain carries TRBV5-1 and TRBJ2-2, with 9 bases aligning to TRBD1. CDR1 SGHRS and CDR2 YFSETQ come from the germline V gene. This CDR3 is 16 amino acids long. V lost 4 bases, J lost 7 bases, and 11 bases stayed unmatched. DNA for the CDR3: TGCGCCAGCAGCGGCACAGGGGGCGCCTGGAGCGGGGAGCTGTTTTTT. Amino acids: CASSGTGGAWSGELFF.

The rearrangement uses TRBV7-8 and TRBJ1-5, with D perhaps TRBD1 (6 bases). Germline V lookup: CDR1 SGHVS, CDR2 FQNEAQ. This CDR3 has 16 residues. V was shortened by 5 bases and J by 0 bases, with 14 bases between the two germline ends. The CDR3 DNA sequence: TGTGCCAGCAGCCTGGGGGACATACATAGCAATCAGCCCCAGCATTTT. The encoded protein is CASSLGDIHSNQPQHF.